These 6 T cell receptor beta chains originate from one sample sequenced in a study of cytomegalovirus exposure and HLA in healthy donors. Use of 60 Vbeta and 13 Jbeta primers characterized the PCR. Data came from immunoSEQ multiplex PCR; TCRdb stores just in-frame clones and leaves some out. The sample has 100,000 or so clones, approximately 84% seen once. The sample taken for sequencing was PBMCs. Source of these receptors: a male donor in good health and CMV-seronegative.

The V and J genes are TRBV5-5 and TRBJ2-7, with 10 bases that match TRBD2. The CDR3 totals 15 residues. Per the germline V gene, CDR1 is SGHKS and CDR2 is YYEKEE (reference sequence). Trimming took 3 bases from V and 6 from J; bases not matched to a gene: 9. The CDR3 bases are TGTGCCAGCAGCTCAGAGCCTAGCGGGAGTCGCGAGCAGTACTTC. It yields the protein CASSSEPSGSREQYF. Full variable domain (outside the CDR3, taken from reference TRBV5-5 and TRBJ2-7): DAGVTQSPTHLIKTRGQQVTLRCSPISGHKSVSWYQQVLGQGPQFIFQYYEKEERGRGNFPDRFSARQFPNYSSELNVNALLLGDSALYLCASSSEPSGSREQYFGPGTRLTVT.

CDR3 bases: TGTGCCAGCAGCCTTAATACAGGTTCCTACGAGCAGTACTTC. Protein sequence: CASSLNTGSYEQYF. The chain uses TRBV7-8 and TRBJ2-5; perhaps TRBD1 as D (5 bases). The end of the DNA aligns better with TRBJ2-7, so the J call may be wrong. The length of the CDR3 is 14 residues. Looked up from germline, CDR1 is SGHVS and CDR2 is FQNEAQ.

Of note for this clone: A junction end diverges from the germline sequence, so it may reflect a read error. The chain links TRBV7-7 to TRBJ2-1, with 12 bases identical to TRBD1. Germline V gene sequence: CDR1 SSHAT, CDR2 FNYEAQ (reference sequence). The CDR3 runs 14 residues. The CDR3 sequence is CASSPGQGAVEQFF. In DNA form, the CDR3 reads TGTGCTAGCAGCCCGGGACAGGGGGCTGTTGAGCAGTTCTTC.

The genes are TRBV5-1 and TRBJ2-1; 12 positions match TRBD1. Germline values: CDR1 SGHRS, CDR2 YFSETQ. V shed 6 bases, J shed 1 base, and the junction held 11 bases outside the gene matches. The CDR3 totals 18 residues. The CDR3, as DNA: TGCGCCAGCACCACTCCGGGACAGGGGGCCGGGTCCTACAATGAGCAGTTCTTC. Amino acid sequence: CASTTPGQGAGSYNEQFF.

V gene TRBV19 combines with J gene TRBJ1-1; D might be TRBD1 (6 bases). Germline assignment: CDR1 LNHDA and CDR2 SQIVND (reference sequence). V was trimmed by 3 bases and J by 5 bases, leaving 10 bases between them. The CDR3 extends over 13 amino acids. CDR3 amino acids: CASSMGQGTEAFF. CDR3 nucleotide sequence: TGTGCCAGTAGTATGGGCCAGGGGACTGAAGCTTTCTTT.

Only one count was recorded for this clone. V and J are TRBV5-8 and TRBJ2-1; TRBD1 matches 7 bases. Germline CDR1 reads SGHTS; CDR2 reads YDEGEE. CDR3 size: 18 residues. Trimming at V came to 1 base and at J to 4 bases, leaving 14 bases not matched to a gene. The CDR3 DNA follows: TGTGCCAGCAGCTTGTCGGCGTGGACAGGAGTTGGGTACAATGAGCAGTTCTTC. Encoded protein: CASSLSAWTGVGYNEQFF. The full variable domain, with the rest looked up from reference TRBV5-8 and TRBJ2-1, is EAGVTQSPTHLIKTRGQQATLRCSPISGHTSVYWYQQALGLGLQFLLWYDEGEERNRGNFPPRFSGRQFPNYSSELNVNALELEDSALYLCASSLSAWTGVGYNEQFFGPGTRLTVL.